The sequence of this TCR beta chain was determined in a study of T cell clones after liver transplantation (dated by TCRdb to about 2019). At the level of the whole study: ITN030ST, the source of the samples, was a randomized trial that attempted immunosuppression withdrawal within 2 years of liver transplantation. Donor-reactive T cell clones were identified by TCRbeta sequencing following a pre-transplant mixed lymphocyte reaction and were subsequently tracked in post-transplant blood. Third party-reactive TCRbeta sequences from pre-transplant MLRs were also identified as an antigen-independent comparator for donor-reactive sequences. Three of the eight recipients were HCV-positive; the others were transplanted for non-autoimmune, non-viral indications. The subjects received no induction therapy and were kept on standard immunosuppression until randomization at 12-24 months post-transplant. Tolerance meant complete immunosuppression withdrawal for at least one year without liver enzymes rising beyond twice the upper limit of normal. Blood samples were taken pre-transplant, pre-randomization before withdrawal, and post-randomization after full withdrawal or failed withdrawal. The studied cohort comprised 8 liver transplant recipients, 3 classified as tolerant and 5 as non-tolerant.

Thawed unstimulated PBMCs were stained for CD3, CD4 and CD8 and FACS-sorted into CD3+CD4+ and CD3+CD8+ populations. All 8 studied subjects were randomized to immunosuppression withdrawal. Genomic DNA was isolated with the Qiagen DNeasy Blood and Tissue Kit. Regarding this clone: The antigen it binds to is not known. One base away there is no much larger clone; base qualities are not given.

The study at large found these results: Low numbers of available donor cells limited the measurable donor-reactive repertoire in a couple of subjects. A greater decline was seen for donor-reactive sequences than for third party-reactive sequences, suggesting partial antigen-specific deletion unrelated to withdrawal success. After accounting for repertoire turnover, donor-reactive detection was significantly reduced in 7 of 8 subjects for CD4 and 8 of 8 for CD8. The conclusions were preliminary, being limited by small, heterogeneous patient numbers and by non-standardized post-transplant time points. In 5 of 8 subjects, circulating donor-reactive CD4 TCRbeta sequences decreased significantly after transplant, regardless of tolerance or HCV status. Since no allograft tissue specimens were available, donor-reactive T cells may have migrated into the graft instead of being deleted.

Frozen genomic DNA underwent high-throughput TCRbeta CDR3 sequencing by immunoSEQ, including PCR amplification, mapping, bias correction and internal controls. From the authors' description of their analysis: Only productive rearrangements were retained, and each unique TCRbeta sequence was defined by its CDR3 nucleotide sequence together with its V and J gene. For classification of a sequence as donor-reactive, at least 5-fold expansion in CFSE-low cells relative to unstimulated pre-transplant cells and a frequency of at least 0.01% were required. Minimum frequency thresholds were set for each subject based on the unstimulated sample with the lowest template count, ensuring at least 90% detection power. Jensen-Shannon divergence between the top 1000 TCRbeta sequences post-transplant and pre-transplant was used to measure repertoire turnover. Changes in detection of donor-reactive sequences were assessed with two-sided Fisher's exact tests. The source is immuneACCESS, and TCRdb retained only in-frame sequences with V and J called. Part of the clones is not carried over; for the studies checked, unresolved V genes explain less than half of this, and the remainder is unexplained. V, J and clone size reflect that table, while D and trimming were determined from the DNA. Present in this sample are 9,500 to 15,000 clones, roughly 74% of which were seen just once. Roughly 31% of the sample is taken by the ten largest.

From a lookup of the germline V gene (reference sequence), CDR1 and CDR2 are LNHNV and YYDKDF. The CDR3 measures 17 amino acids from cysteine to phenylalanine. The kept DNA is CDR3 alone, 51 bases in frame from the first base. The germline ends are 12 bases apart after V is trimmed by 0 bases and J by 0 bases. The sequence links TRBV15 to TRBJ1-5; the D gene lacks a confident call. Source: CD8+ T cells from blood, taken at the 22-month timepoint. The TCR sequence derives from a human patient who received a liver transplant. Following transplantation, part of the T cell population may be supplied by the graft donor rather than the patient. The CDR3 protein sequence reads: CATSRDPPGYSNQPQHF. The nucleotide sequence reads TGTGCCACCAGCAGAGATCCCCCAGGCTATAGCAATCAGCCCCAGCATTTT.